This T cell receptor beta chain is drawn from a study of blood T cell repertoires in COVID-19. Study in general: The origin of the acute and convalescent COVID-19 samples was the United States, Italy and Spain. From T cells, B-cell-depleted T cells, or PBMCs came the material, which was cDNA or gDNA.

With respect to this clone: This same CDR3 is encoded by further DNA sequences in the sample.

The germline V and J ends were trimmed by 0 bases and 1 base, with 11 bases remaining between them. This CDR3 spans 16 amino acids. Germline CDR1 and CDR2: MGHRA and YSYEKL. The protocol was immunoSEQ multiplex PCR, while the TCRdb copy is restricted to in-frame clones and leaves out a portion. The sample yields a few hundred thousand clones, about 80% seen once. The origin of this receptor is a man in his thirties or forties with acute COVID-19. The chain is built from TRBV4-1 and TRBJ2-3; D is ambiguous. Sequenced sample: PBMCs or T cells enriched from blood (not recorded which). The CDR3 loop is CASSQDGGAGTDTQYF. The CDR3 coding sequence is TGCGCCAGCAGCCAAGATGGCGGAGCTGGCACAGATACGCAGTATTTT.